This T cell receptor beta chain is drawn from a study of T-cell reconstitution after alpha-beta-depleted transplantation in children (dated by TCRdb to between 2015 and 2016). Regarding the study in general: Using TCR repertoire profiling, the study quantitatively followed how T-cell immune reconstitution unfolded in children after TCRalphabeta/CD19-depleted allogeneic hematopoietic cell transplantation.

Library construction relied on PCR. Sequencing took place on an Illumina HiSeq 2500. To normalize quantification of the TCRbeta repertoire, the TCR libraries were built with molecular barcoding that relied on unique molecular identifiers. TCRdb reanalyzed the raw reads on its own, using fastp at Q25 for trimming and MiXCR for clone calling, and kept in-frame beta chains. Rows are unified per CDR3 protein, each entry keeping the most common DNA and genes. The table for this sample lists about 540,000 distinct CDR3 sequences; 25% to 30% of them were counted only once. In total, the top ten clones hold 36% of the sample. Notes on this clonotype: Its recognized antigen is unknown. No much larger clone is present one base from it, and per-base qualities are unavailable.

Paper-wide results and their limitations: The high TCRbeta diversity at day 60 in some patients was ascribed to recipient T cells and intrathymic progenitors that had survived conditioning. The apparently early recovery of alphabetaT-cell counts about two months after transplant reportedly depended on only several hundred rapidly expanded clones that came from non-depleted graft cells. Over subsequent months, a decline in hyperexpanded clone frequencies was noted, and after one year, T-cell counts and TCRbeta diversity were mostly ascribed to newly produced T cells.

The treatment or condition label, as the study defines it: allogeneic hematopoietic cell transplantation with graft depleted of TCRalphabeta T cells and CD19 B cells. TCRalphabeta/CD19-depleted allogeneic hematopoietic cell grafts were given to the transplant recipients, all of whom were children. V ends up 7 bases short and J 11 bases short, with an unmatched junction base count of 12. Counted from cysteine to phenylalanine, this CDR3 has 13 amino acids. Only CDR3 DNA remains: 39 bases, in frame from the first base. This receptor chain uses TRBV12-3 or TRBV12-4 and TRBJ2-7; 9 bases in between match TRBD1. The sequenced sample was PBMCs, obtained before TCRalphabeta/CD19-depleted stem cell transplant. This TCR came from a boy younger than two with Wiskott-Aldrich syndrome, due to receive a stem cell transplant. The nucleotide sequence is TGTGCCAGCACCGCACAGGGGGCGAGCCCCGAGTACTTC. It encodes CASTAQGASPEYF.